This TCR beta chain was profiled in a study of blood T cell repertoires in COVID-19. On the study more broadly: The origin of the acute and convalescent COVID-19 samples was the United States, Italy and Spain.

The CDR3 loop spans 18 amino acids. The germline V gene encodes CDR1 MGHRA and CDR2 YSYEKL. V was pared by 0 bases and J by 2 bases, with 17 bases between. Original analysis: Reference gene primer amplification gave estimated nucleated cell counts. Libraries were prepared by immunoSEQ multiplex PCR; TCRdb keeps only in-frame clonotypes and omits some of them. That table is the source of V, J and clone size, and D and trimming were worked out from the DNA. Among roughly 93,000 clones listed, 80% to 90% were seen once. The specimen sequenced was peripheral blood. V usage is TRBV4-1 and J usage is TRBJ1-5; D is uncertain. The clonotype was recovered from a man in his fifties with acute or convalescent COVID-19. The CDR3 protein is CASSQDITAGGRNQPQHF. In DNA, the CDR3 is TGCGCCAGCAGCCAAGATATTACGGCCGGAGGGCGCAATCAGCCCCAGCATTTT.